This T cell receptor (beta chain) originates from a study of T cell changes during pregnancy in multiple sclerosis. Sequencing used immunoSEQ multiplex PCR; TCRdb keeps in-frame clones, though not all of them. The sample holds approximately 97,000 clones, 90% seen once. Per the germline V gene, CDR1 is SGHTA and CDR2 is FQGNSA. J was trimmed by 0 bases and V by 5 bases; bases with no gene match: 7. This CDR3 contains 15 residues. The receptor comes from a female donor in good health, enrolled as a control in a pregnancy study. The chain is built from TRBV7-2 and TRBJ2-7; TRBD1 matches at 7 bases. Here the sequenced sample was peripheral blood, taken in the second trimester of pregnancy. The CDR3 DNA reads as TGTGCCAGCAGCGTAACTGGGACAGTCTCCTACGAGCAGTACTTC. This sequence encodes CASSVTGTVSYEQYF.